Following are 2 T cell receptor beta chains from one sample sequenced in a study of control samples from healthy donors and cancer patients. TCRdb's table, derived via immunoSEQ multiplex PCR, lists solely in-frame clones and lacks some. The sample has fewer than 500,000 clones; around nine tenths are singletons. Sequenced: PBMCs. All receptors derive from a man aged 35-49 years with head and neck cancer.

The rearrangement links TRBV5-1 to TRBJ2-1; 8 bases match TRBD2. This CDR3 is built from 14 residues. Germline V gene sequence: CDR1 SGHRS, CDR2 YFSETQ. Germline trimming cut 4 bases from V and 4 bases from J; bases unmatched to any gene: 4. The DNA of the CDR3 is TGCGCCAGCAGCCTTAGCGGGATATACAATGAGCAGTTCTTC. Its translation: CASSLSGIYNEQFF.

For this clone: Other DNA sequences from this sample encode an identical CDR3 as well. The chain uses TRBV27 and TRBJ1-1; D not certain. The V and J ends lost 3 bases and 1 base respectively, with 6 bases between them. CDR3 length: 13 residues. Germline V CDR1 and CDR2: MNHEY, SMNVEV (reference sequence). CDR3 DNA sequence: TGTGCCAGCAGTTTCCGGGGGAACACTGAAGCTTTCTTT. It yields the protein CASSFRGNTEAFF.